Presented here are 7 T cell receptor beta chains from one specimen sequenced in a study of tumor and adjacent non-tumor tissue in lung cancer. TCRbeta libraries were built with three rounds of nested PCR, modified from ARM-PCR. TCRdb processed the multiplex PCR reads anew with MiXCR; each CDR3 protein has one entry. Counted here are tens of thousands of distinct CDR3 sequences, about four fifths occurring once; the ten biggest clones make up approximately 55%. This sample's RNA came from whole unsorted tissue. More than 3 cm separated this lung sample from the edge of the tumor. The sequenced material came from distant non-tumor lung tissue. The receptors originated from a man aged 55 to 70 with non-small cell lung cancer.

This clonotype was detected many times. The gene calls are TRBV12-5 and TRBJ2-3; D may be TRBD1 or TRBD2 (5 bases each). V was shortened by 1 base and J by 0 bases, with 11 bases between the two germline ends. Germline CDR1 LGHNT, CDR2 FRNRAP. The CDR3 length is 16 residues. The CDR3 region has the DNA TGTGCTAGTGGTTTGGGGGTCAGGGACAGCACAGATACGCAGTATTTT. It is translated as CASGLGVRDSTDTQYF.

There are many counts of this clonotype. The CDR3, as DNA: TGCAGTGCTAGAGATCAGGGGGCAGGGGGCTACACCTTC. It codes for CSARDQGAGGYTF. The chain combines TRBV20-1 with TRBJ1-2; the match to TRBD1 covers 8 bases. The V segment lost 0 bases and the J segment 8 bases; nucleotides outside the gene matches: 5. The germline V gene encodes CDR1 DFQATT and CDR2 SNEGSKA (reference sequence). The CDR3 has 13 amino acids.

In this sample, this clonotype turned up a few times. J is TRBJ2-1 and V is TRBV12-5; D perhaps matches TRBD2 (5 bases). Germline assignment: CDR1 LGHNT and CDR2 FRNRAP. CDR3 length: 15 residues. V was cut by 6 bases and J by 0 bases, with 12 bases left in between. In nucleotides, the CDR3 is TGTGCTAGTGGCACTGGACGGGGCTCCTACAATGAGCAGTTCTTC. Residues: CASGTGRGSYNEQFF.

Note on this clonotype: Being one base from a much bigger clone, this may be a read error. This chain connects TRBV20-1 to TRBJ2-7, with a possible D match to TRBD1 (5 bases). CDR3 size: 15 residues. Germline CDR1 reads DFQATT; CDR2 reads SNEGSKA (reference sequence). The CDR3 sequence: CSVRSRTNPSYEQYF. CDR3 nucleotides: TGCAGTGTTAGATCAAGGACAAACCCATCCTACGAGCAGTACTTC.

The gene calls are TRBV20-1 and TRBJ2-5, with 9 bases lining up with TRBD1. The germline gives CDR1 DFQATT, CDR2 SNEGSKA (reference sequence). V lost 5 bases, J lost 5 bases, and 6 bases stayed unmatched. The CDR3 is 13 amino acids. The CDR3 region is CSARTGVVETQYF. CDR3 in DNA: TGCAGTGCTCGGACAGGGGTTGTGGAGACCCAGTACTTC.

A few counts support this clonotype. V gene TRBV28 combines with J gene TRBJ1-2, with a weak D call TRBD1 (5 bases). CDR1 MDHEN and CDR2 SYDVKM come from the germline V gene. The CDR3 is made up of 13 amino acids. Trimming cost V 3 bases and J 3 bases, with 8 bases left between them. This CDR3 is CASSFRDDYGYTF. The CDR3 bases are TGTGCCAGCAGTTTTAGGGACGACTATGGCTACACCTTC.

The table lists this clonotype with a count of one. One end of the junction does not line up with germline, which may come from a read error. Written as DNA, the CDR3 is TGTGTCAGCAGTGATATCGGGACCGCGGGGGCCCATTACTTC. It yields the protein CVSSDIGTAGAHYF. The chain recombines TRBV6-5 with TRBJ2-5; possible D gene TRBD2, 7 bases. Germline values: CDR1 MNHEY, CDR2 SVGAGI. The CDR3 is made up of 14 amino acids.